The text below deals with one TCR beta chain. The sample comes from a study of immune evolution from preneoplasia to lung adenocarcinoma. V lost 2 bases, J lost 0 bases, and 8 bases lay in between. The germline gives CDR1 SGHVS, CDR2 FNYEAQ. This CDR3 has 15 amino acids. Produced via immunoSEQ multiplex PCR; TCRdb's table is partial and in-frame only. The data contain 20,000 to 25,000 clones, 70% to 85% of them singletons. The clonotype comes from a person in their sixties or seventies with lung adenocarcinoma. The J gene is TRBJ2-1, the V gene TRBV7-6; D gene ambiguous. Sequenced material: FFPE invasive lung adenocarcinoma tissue. CDR3 protein: CASSLQWSSYNEQFF. As DNA, the CDR3 is TGTGCCAGCAGCTTACAGTGGAGCTCCTACAATGAGCAGTTCTTC. Supplemented by reference TRBV7-6 and TRBJ2-1, the full variable domain reads GAGVSQSPRYKVTKRGQDVALRCDPISGHVSLYWYRQALGQGPEFLTYFNYEAQQDKSGLPNDRFSAERPEGSISTLTIQRTEQRDSAMYRCASSLQWSSYNEQFFGPGTRLTVL.